This is a list of T cell receptor beta chains from one sample in a study of blood T cell repertoires in COVID-19. The method was immunoSEQ multiplex PCR; TCRdb's version includes in-frame clones alone and lacks a portion of them. The sample includes about 210,000 clones, about four fifths of them seen just once. Input material: peripheral blood. These receptors all come from a woman aged 40-49 years with active or convalescent COVID-19. The CDR3 runs from the conserved cysteine through the conserved F or W. A D gene is named only where the DNA matches it firmly. Rows give clone size only sometimes, using once, few, many, or a class for an expanded clone.

v_call	clone_size	j_call	d_call	cdr3_aa	cdr3_nt
TRBV5-1	.	TRBJ2-1	TRBD2	CASSLGLAGGPSHEQFF	TGCGCCAGCAGCTTGGGACTAGCGGGAGGCCCCTCACATGAGCAGTTCTTC
TRBV5-6	.	TRBJ2-7	TRBD1	CASSLWGSAGGSYEQYF	TGTGCCAGCAGCTTGTGGGGATCGGCAGGGGGCTCCTACGAGCAGTACTTC
TRBV5-1	.	TRBJ2-1	TRBD2	CASSPGTSGGAYQFF	TGCGCCAGCAGCCCCGGGACTAGCGGGGGGGCCTATCAGTTCTTC
TRBV5-1	.	TRBJ2-2	.	CASSLNSRRGLGGELFF	TGCGCCAGCAGCTTAAATTCGCGGAGGGGGCTTGGCGGGGAGCTGTTTTTT
TRBV11-3	.	TRBJ2-5	TRBD1	CASSSRQSPDRDQETQYF	TGTGCCAGCAGCTCACGTCAATCACCGGACAGGGACCAAGAGACCCAGTACTTC
TRBV28	.	TRBJ2-1	TRBD1	CASSLDRVYYNEQFF	TGTGCCAGCAGTTTGGACAGGGTGTACTACAATGAGCAGTTCTTC
TRBV30	.	TRBJ2-1	.	CAWTSSDYNEQFF	TGTGCCTGGACTAGTTCGGACTACAATGAGCAGTTCTTC
TRBV7-2	.	TRBJ1-1	.	CASSPREGNTEAFF	TGTGCCAGCAGCCCCCGTGAGGGGAACACTGAAGCTTTCTTT
TRBV6-5	.	TRBJ1-3	TRBD1	CASSRTGPSGNTIYF	TGTGCCAGCAGCCGGACAGGGCCTTCTGGAAACACCATATATTTT
TRBV9	.	TRBJ1-4	TRBD1	CASSPRTGGLEKLFF	TGTGCCAGCAGCCCCAGGACAGGGGGACTTGAAAAACTGTTTTTT
TRBV7-9	.	TRBJ2-5	.	CASSLSPTTEETQYF	TGTGCCAGCAGCTTATCTCCGACTACCGAAGAGACCCAGTACTTC
TRBV2	.	TRBJ1-5	TRBD1	CASSGQGYRQPQHF	TGTGCCAGCAGTGGACAGGGGTATAGACAGCCCCAGCATTTT
TRBV7-2	.	TRBJ1-2	TRBD1	CASRKAGQVYGYTF	TGTGCCAGCAGGAAAGCGGGACAGGTCTATGGCTACACCTTC
TRBV11-3	.	TRBJ1-5	.	CASSLGPGQPQHF	TGTGCCAGCAGCTTAGGGCCGGGACAGCCCCAGCATTTT
TRBV14	.	TRBJ2-3	.	CASSQRELRDTQYF	TGTGCCAGCAGCCAGAGGGAGCTTAGGGATACGCAGTATTTT
TRBV10-1	.	TRBJ2-7	TRBD1	CASSESTGIYEQYF	TGCGCCAGCAGTGAGTCGACAGGGATCTACGAGCAGTACTTC
TRBV7-2	.	TRBJ2-3	TRBD2	CASSNSRGDPTDTQYF	TGTGCCAGCAGCAACTCGCGGGGGGATCCCACAGATACGCAGTATTTT
TRBV5-1	.	TRBJ2-3	TRBD2	CASRKLAGALDTQYF	TGCGCCAGCAGAAAACTAGCGGGGGCGCTAGATACGCAGTATTTT
TRBV9	.	TRBJ2-3	.	CASSVYGMGTDTQYF	TGTGCCAGCAGCGTTTACGGGATGGGCACAGATACGCAGTATTTT
TRBV19	.	TRBJ1-2	.	CASIQGGGGYGYTF	TGTGCCAGTATCCAGGGAGGCGGAGGGTATGGCTACACCTTC
TRBV7-8	.	TRBJ2-7	.	CASSLAGAYEQYF	TGTGCCAGCAGCTTAGCCGGGGCCTACGAGCAGTACTTC
TRBV4-2	.	TRBJ1-1	.	CASSQDPGNTEAFF	TGTGCCAGCAGCCAAGATCCAGGGAACACTGAAGCTTTCTTT
TRBV6-2/TRBV6-3	.	TRBJ1-2	TRBD1	CASSKGTGGYGYTF	TGTGCCAGCAGCAAGGGGACAGGGGGCTATGGCTACACCTTC
TRBV19	.	TRBJ2-2	TRBD1	CASSIKGAMNTGELFF	TGTGCCAGTAGTATCAAGGGGGCTATGAACACCGGGGAGCTGTTTTTT
TRBV4-3	.	TRBJ1-2	TRBD1	CASSQAGTGGTIYGYTF	TGCGCCAGCAGCCAAGCTGGGACAGGGGGAACGATCTATGGCTACACCTTC
TRBV5-4	.	TRBJ1-1	TRBD1	CASSPGTGVTEAFF	TGTGCCAGCAGCCCGGGGACAGGGGTCACTGAAGCTTTCTTT
TRBV6-5	.	TRBJ1-5	.	CASRGHFNQPQHF	TGTGCCAGCAGGGGACACTTCAATCAGCCCCAGCATTTT
TRBV7-2	.	TRBJ1-1	.	CASSLGQYAEAFF	TGTGCCAGCAGCTTAGGACAGTACGCTGAAGCTTTCTTT
TRBV5-4	.	TRBJ2-1	.	CASSLGALSYNEQFF	TGTGCCAGCAGCTTGGGAGCACTCTCCTACAATGAGCAGTTCTTC
TRBV6-6	few	TRBJ1-1	.	CASRGLQAALTEAFF	TGTGCCAGCAGGGGATTACAGGCTGCTCTCACTGAAGCTTTCTTT
TRBV11-3	.	TRBJ2-7	.	CASSEIYEQYF	TGTGCCAGCAGCGAGATCTACGAGCAGTACTTC
TRBV28	.	TRBJ1-2	.	CASGSPNYGYTF	TGTGCGTCGGGGAGCCCTAACTATGGCTACACCTTC
TRBV15	.	TRBJ1-5	.	CATRNSNQPQHF	TGTGCCACCCGTAATAGCAATCAGCCCCAGCATTTT
TRBV19	.	TRBJ1-1	TRBD1	CASTVGQGPGHTEAFF	TGTGCCAGTACTGTGGGACAGGGGCCCGGGCACACTGAAGCTTTCTTT
TRBV7-9	.	TRBJ1-1	.	CASSLGGERAEAFF	TGTGCCAGCAGCTTAGGTGGGGAGAGGGCTGAAGCTTTCTTT
TRBV11-2	.	TRBJ2-5	TRBD1	CASSLWTGEQETQYF	TGTGCCAGCAGCCTTTGGACAGGGGAACAAGAGACCCAGTACTTC
TRBV14	.	TRBJ2-5	TRBD2	CASSRTRVETQYF	TGTGCCAGCAGCCGGACTAGGGTAGAGACCCAGTACTTC
TRBV19	.	TRBJ1-2	TRBD1	CASSRDRILRTNYGYTF	TGTGCCAGTAGTAGGGACAGGATCTTAAGGACCAACTATGGCTACACCTTC
TRBV2	.	TRBJ1-2	.	CASSETAYTF	TGTGCCAGCAGCGAGACAGCCTACACCTTC
TRBV11-3	.	TRBJ1-1	.	CASSASRATEAFF	TGTGCCAGCAGCGCATCGAGAGCCACTGAAGCTTTCTTT
TRBV9	.	TRBJ1-3	TRBD1	CASSVDRGFGNTIYF	TGTGCCAGCAGCGTGGACAGGGGGTTTGGAAACACCATATATTTT
TRBV2	.	TRBJ2-7	TRBD1	CASRENSIPGQGYEQYF	TGTGCCAGCAGAGAAAACTCCATACCGGGACAGGGTTACGAGCAGTACTTC
TRBV9	.	TRBJ2-5	TRBD2	CASSVEAGLAGGSTETQYF	TGTGCCAGCAGCGTAGAAGCCGGACTAGCGGGAGGAAGTACAGAGACCCAGTACTTC
TRBV19	few	TRBJ1-5	.	CASAPPGGGNQPQHF	TGTGCCAGTGCCCCCCCGGGCGGGGGCAATCAGCCCCAGCATTTT
TRBV30	.	TRBJ1-4	.	CAWRDSNSEKLFF	TGTGCCTGGAGGGACAGCAACTCCGAAAAACTGTTTTTT
TRBV14	.	TRBJ2-1	.	CASNSKGTFNEQFF	TGTGCCAGCAACTCCAAGGGGACTTTCAATGAGCAGTTCTTC
TRBV30	.	TRBJ1-2	.	CAWDSSNYGYTF	TGTGCCTGGGACAGTTCTAACTATGGCTACACCTTC
TRBV12-3/TRBV12-4	many	TRBJ1-1	TRBD1	CAIRTGRPEAFF	TGTGCCATCCGGACAGGGCGTCCTGAAGCTTTCTTT
TRBV7-8	.	TRBJ1-1	.	CASSLYNQGTEAFF	TGTGCCAGCAGCCTCTATAATCAGGGCACTGAAGCTTTCTTT
TRBV5-1	.	TRBJ1-1	.	CASSLAGSEAFF	TGCGCCAGCAGCTTGGCAGGATCTGAAGCTTTCTTT
TRBV4-3	.	TRBJ2-1	TRBD2	CASSSGRGALDNEQFF	TGCGCCAGCAGCTCAGGGCGGGGGGCTCTAGACAATGAGCAGTTCTTC
TRBV4-2	.	TRBJ1-2	.	CASSQEAPRGVAGYTF	TGTGCCAGCAGCCAAGAGGCCCCCCGCGGGGTCGCGGGCTACACCTTC
TRBV6-2/TRBV6-3	.	TRBJ2-1	TRBD1	CASSPSGTGRDEQFF	TGTGCCAGCAGTCCGTCCGGGACAGGACGGGATGAGCAGTTCTTC
TRBV4-3	.	TRBJ2-5	TRBD2	CASSQGSSGGAETQYF	TGCGCCAGCAGCCAAGGAAGTAGCGGGGGGGCGGAGACCCAGTACTTC
TRBV6-1	.	TRBJ1-2	.	CASSDGVRRQYLYYGYTF	TGTGCCAGCAGTGACGGGGTTCGCCGTCAATACCTCTACTATGGCTACACCTTC
TRBV24-1	.	TRBJ1-2	TRBD1	CATSDRTGNYGYTF	TGTGCCACCAGTGACCGGACAGGGAACTATGGCTACACCTTC
TRBV19	.	TRBJ2-1	TRBD2	CASSPRGLAGGNEQFF	TGTGCCAGTAGTCCCAGGGGACTAGCGGGGGGCAATGAGCAGTTCTTC
TRBV12-1	.	TRBJ2-1	.	CASSLFHEEQFF	TGTGCCAGCAGCTTGTTTCATGAGGAGCAGTTCTTC
TRBV5-1	.	TRBJ2-4	TRBD1	CASSYGQGLAKNIQYF	TGCGCCAGCAGCTACGGACAGGGGTTAGCCAAAAACATTCAGTACTTC
TRBV19	.	TRBJ1-5	TRBD1	CASSIDRVNQPQHF	TGTGCCAGTAGTATTGACAGGGTCAATCAGCCCCAGCATTTT